These T cell receptor beta chains were read from a single sample in a study of blood T cell repertoires in COVID-19. Assay used: immunoSEQ multiplex PCR; TCRdb lists only in-frame clones, some missing. Of 150,000 to 200,000 clones listed, roughly four fifths are singletons. Sample: PBMCs or T cells enriched from blood (not recorded which). All receptors derive from a man aged 45-60 years who had recovered from COVID-19. CDR3s include the opening cysteine and the closing phenylalanine or tryptophan. D genes are given only for firm matches.

>.|TRBV28|TRBJ2-2
CASSRSGELFF
>TRBD1|TRBV6-4|TRBJ1-1
CASRGTDMNTEAFF
>TRBD1|TRBV5-3|TRBJ1-5
CARAQGSEGQPQHF
>.|TRBV5-4|TRBJ1-3
CASSLAGGSSGNTIYF
>.|TRBV2|TRBJ2-7
CASSDDNSYEQYF
>.|TRBV7-9|TRBJ1-4
CASSSRGGAPNEKLFF
>.|TRBV6-1|TRBJ2-1
CASSEGGALEQFF
>.|TRBV15|TRBJ2-5
CATSRDGLPAYQETQYF
>.|TRBV11-2|TRBJ2-3
CASSLDLTDTQYF
>TRBD1|TRBV24-1|TRBJ2-3
CATSDLNRGSTDTQYF
>.|TRBV20-1|TRBJ2-1
CSAGLYNEQFF
>TRBD1|TRBV5-4|TRBJ1-4
CASSMTGGDEKLFF
>TRBD1|TRBV3-1/TRBV3-2|TRBJ1-5
CASSQRTGNQPQHF
>.|TRBV3-1/TRBV3-2|TRBJ2-1
CASSKGSEARDEQFF
>.|TRBV28|TRBJ2-7
CASSLQGLSYEQYF
>TRBD2|TRBV24-1|TRBJ2-7
CATSEQAGYEQYF